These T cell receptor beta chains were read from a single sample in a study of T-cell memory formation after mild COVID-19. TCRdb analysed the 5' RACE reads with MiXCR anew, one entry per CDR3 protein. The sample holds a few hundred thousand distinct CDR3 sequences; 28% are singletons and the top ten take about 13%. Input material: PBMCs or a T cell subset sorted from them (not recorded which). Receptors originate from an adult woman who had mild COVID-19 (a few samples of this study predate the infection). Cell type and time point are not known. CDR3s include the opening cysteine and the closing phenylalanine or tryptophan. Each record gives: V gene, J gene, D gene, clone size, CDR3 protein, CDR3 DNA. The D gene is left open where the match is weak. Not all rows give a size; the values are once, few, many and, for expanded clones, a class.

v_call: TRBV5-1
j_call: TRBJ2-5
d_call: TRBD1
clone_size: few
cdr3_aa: CASSTGGETQYF
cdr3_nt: TGCGCCAGCTCAACAGGGGGAGAGACCCAGTACTTC

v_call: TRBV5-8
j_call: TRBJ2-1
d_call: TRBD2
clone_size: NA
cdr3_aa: CASSRRASGAYNEQFF
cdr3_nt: TGTGCCAGCAGCCGGAGGGCTAGCGGGGCATACAATGAGCAGTTCTTC

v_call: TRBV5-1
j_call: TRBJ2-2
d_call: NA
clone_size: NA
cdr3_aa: CASSPTMNTGELFF
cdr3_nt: TGCGCCAGCAGCCCGACGATGAACACCGGGGAGCTGTTTTTT

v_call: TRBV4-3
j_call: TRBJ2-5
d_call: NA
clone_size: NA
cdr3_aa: CASSQERGTQYF
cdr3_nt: TGCGCCAGCAGCCAAGAGCGGGGGACCCAGTACTTC

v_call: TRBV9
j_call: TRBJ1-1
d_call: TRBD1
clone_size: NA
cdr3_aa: CASSVVGGYTEAFF
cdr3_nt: TGTGCCAGCAGCGTAGTAGGGGGCTACACTGAAGCTTTCTTT

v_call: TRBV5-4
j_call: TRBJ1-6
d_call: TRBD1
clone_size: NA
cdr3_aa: CASSPGTGVGSPLHF
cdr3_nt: TGTGCCAGCAGCCCAGGGACAGGGGTCGGTTCACCCCTCCACTTT

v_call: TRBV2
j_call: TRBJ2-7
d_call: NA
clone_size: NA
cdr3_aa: CASRPQGIAYEQYF
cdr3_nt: TGTGCCAGCAGACCCCAGGGTATAGCCTACGAGCAGTACTTC

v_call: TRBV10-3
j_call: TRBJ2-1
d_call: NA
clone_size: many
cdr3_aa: CAISSTYNEQFF
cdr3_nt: TGTGCCATCAGTTCGACCTACAATGAGCAGTTCTTC

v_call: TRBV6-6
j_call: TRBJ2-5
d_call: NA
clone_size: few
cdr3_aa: CASSYSGGTNQETQYF
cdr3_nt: TGTGCCAGCAGTTACAGTGGTGGGACAAATCAAGAGACCCAGTACTTC

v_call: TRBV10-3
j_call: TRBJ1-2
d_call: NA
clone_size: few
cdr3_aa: CAISEAYGYTF
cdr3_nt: TGTGCCATCAGTGAGGCCTATGGCTACACCTTC

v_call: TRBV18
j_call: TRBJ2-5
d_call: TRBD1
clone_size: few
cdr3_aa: CASSPDRVQETQYF
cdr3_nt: TGTGCCAGCTCACCAGACAGGGTACAAGAGACCCAGTACTTC

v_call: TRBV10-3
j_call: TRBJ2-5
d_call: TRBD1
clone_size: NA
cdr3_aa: CAIKGQSQETQYF
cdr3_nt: TGTGCCATCAAGGGACAGAGCCAAGAGACCCAGTACTTC

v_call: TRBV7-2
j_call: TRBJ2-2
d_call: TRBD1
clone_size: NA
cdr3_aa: CASSSQTGGITGELFF
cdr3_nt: TGTGCCAGCAGCTCCCAGACAGGGGGCATCACCGGGGAGCTGTTTTTT

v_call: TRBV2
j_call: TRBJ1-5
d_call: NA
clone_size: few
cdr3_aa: CASSGTGGSNQPQHF
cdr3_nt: TGTGCCAGCAGTGGGACGGGGGGAAGCAATCAGCCCCAGCATTTT

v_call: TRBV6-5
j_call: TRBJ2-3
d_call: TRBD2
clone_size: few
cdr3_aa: CASSYVLAGSTDTQYF
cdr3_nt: TGTGCCAGCAGTTACGTACTAGCGGGAAGCACAGATACGCAGTATTTT

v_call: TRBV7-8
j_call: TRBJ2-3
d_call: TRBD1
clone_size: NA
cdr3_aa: CASSLRTGAGTDTQYF
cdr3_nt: TGTGCCAGCAGCTTAAGGACAGGGGCGGGCACAGATACGCAGTATTTT

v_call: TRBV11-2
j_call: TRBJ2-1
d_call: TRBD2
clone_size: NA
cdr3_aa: CASSPIQRGPYNEQFF
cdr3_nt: TGTGCCAGCAGCCCTATCCAGCGGGGGCCCTACAATGAGCAGTTCTTC

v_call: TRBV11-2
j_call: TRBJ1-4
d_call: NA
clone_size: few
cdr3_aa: CASSLVVREKLFF
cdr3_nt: TGTGCCAGCAGCTTAGTGGTTCGTGAAAAACTGTTTTTT

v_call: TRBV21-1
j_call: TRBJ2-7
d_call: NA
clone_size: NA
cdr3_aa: CASSKSPRTSGGGYEQYF
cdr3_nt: TGTGCCAGCAGCAAATCACCCCGAACTAGCGGGGGCGGCTACGAGCAGTACTTC

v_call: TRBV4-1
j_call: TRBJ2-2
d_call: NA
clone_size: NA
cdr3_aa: CASSQTRTGRDTGELFF
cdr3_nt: TGCGCCAGCAGCCAAACTCGGACAGGGAGGGACACCGGGGAGCTGTTTTTT

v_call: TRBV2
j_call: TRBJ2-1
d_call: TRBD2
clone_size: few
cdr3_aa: CASKTSGGQGYNEQFF
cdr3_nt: TGTGCCAGCAAGACTAGCGGGGGGCAAGGATACAATGAGCAGTTCTTC

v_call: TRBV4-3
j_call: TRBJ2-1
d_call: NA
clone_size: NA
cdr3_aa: CASSRQGGSFNEQFF
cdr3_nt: TGCGCCAGCAGCCGACAGGGAGGATCATTCAATGAGCAGTTCTTC

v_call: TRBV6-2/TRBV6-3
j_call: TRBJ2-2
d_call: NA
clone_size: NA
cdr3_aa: CASSYGRGNTGELFF
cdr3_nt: TGTGCCAGCAGTTACGGCAGGGGGAACACCGGGGAGCTGTTTTTT

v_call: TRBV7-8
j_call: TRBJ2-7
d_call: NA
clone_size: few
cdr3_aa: CASSGRDGFSYEQYF
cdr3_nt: TGTGCCAGCAGCGGCCGGGACGGATTCTCCTACGAGCAGTACTTC